The source of this T cell receptor (beta chain) is a study of CD8 T cells in Susac syndrome. Study observations and caveats: The authors acknowledged that the study's TCR sequencing and HLA analysis involved relatively few individuals.

The authors sequenced TCR beta from blood CD8+ and CD4+ T cells. The authors negatively isolated CD8+ and CD4+ T cells and FACS-enriched TEMRA cells. RNA amounts of about 0.5 to 1 ug underwent reverse transcription with random hexamers. With immunoSEQ multiplex PCR, TCR beta CDR3 was amplified across 54 Vbeta and 13 Jbeta. One entry per CDR3 protein, called by TCRdb with MiXCR from the immunoSEQ multiplex PCR reads. The table shows 180,000 or so distinct CDR3 sequences, with approximately 96% occurring only once. As regards this clonotype: Its matching antigen is unknown.

The TCR was taken from a human donor with multiple sclerosis. The sample was CD4+ T cells from PBMCs.

This CDR3 is CAIKQGGRTDTQYF. CDR3 in DNA: TGTGCCATCAAACAGGGGGGTCGCACAGATACGCAGTATTTT. This chain connects TRBV10-3 to TRBJ2-3; 8 bases align to TRBD1. Per the germline V gene, CDR1 is ENHRY and CDR2 is SYGVKD. This CDR3 has 14 amino acids. V was clipped by 7 bases and J by 1 base; unmatched bases: 4.